These 9 T cell receptor beta chains came from one sample sequenced in a study of graft-versus-host responses after intestinal transplantation (dated by TCRdb to the early 2020s). Libraries were made using the immunoSEQ multiplex PCR assay. TCRdb obtained this table from immuneACCESS and retained in-frame rearrangements with V and J assigned. These tables miss some clones; where compared with another copy, unresolved V genes account for less than half of the shortfall, and the remainder is unexplained. This sample is represented by over 15,000 clones; 38% of them were singletons. The ten largest clones capture over 3% of the sample. The time point label for this specimen denotes: cells obtained before transplantation from donor or recipient. Mixed lymphocyte reactions plated approximately 200,000 CFSE-labeled pre-transplant responders with approximately 200,000 irradiated violet-dye-labeled stimulators and were cultured for six to seven days.

Specimen: alloreactive CD8+ T cells from a mixed lymphocyte reaction culture, collected before intestinal transplant. The sample's cell subset or site label is to be understood as: CFSE-low proliferating T cells sorted from roughly 6-day pre-transplant mixed lymphocyte reaction (GvH or HvG direction). These receptors all come from a human patient who received an intestinal transplant.

The chain links TRBV4-1 to TRBJ2-5, with D possibly called TRBD1 or TRBD2 (5 bases each). The J call may be wrong; the DNA end is better matched by TRBJ2-7. CDR1 is MGHRA, CDR2 YSYEKL, per germline. This CDR3 has 13 residues. CDR3 DNA sequence: TGCGCCAGCAGCCATCGGGGCAGCTACGAGCAGTACTTC. It translates to CASSHRGSYEQYF.

A few counts support this clone. The chain joins TRBV10-1 to TRBJ2-2, with TRBD2 matching over 10 bases. Germline CDR1 WNHNN, CDR2 SYGVQD (reference sequence). This CDR3 is built from 15 residues. The trim removed 2 bases at V and 3 bases at J, leaving 0 bases unmatched. The CDR3 DNA follows: TGCGCCAGCAGTGAGGGGACTAGCGACACCGGGGAGCTGTTTTTT. The encoded protein is CASSEGTSDTGELFF.

This clone was found a few times. The CDR3 nucleotides read TGCGCCAGCAGCTTAGGTACAGGCGGGGACGAGCAGTACTTC. Protein sequence: CASSLGTGGDEQYF. The chain has TRBV5-1 and TRBJ2-7; TRBD2 might be the D (6 bases). Trimming stripped 2 bases from V and 5 bases from J, with 14 bases between. Germline assignment: CDR1 SGHRS and CDR2 YFSETQ. This CDR3 has 14 residues.

This rearrangement joins TRBV9 to TRBJ1-1; maybe TRBD1 (5 bases). V was clipped by 0 bases and J by 8 bases, with 14 bases between them. The CDR3 covers 14 residues. Germline V gene data show CDR1 as SGDLS and CDR2 as YYNGEE. CDR3 sequence: CASSVGGDGREAFF. The CDR3, as DNA: TGTGCCAGCAGCGTAGGGGGGGACGGCAGAGAAGCTTTCTTT.

This clone was seen only a few times. Germline is not matched at one junction end, which may reflect a read error. V gene TRBV5-1 combines with J gene TRBJ1-4, with D maybe TRBD1 (5 bases). Looked up from germline, CDR1 is SGHRS and CDR2 is YFSETQ. The CDR3 consists of 14 residues. The CDR3 DNA sequence: TGTGCCAGCAGCTTTTGGGGGGCTAATGAAAAACTGTTTTTT. Translating gives CASSFWGANEKLFF.

Only a few counts were recorded for this clone. The chain employs TRBV6-6 and TRBJ1-1; TRBD1 aligns across 8 bases. This CDR3 comprises 14 residues. The V segment lost 2 bases and the J segment 1 base; nucleotides outside the gene matches: 0. Germline V gene lookup returns CDR1 MNHNY and CDR2 SVGAGI (reference sequence). CDR3 amino acids: CASSYGTGNTEAFF. The CDR3 nucleotides read TGTGCCAGCAGTTACGGGACAGGGAACACTGAAGCTTTCTTT.

This chain links TRBV25-1 with TRBJ2-1; TRBD1 might be the D (7 bases). The V end lost 2 bases, the J end lost 4 bases, and 18 bases lay between the germline ends. This CDR3 region has 17 residues. Germline V gene lookup returns CDR1 MGHDK and CDR2 SYGVNS. The CDR3 bases are TGTGCCAGCAGTGAAACCCGACAGGGCGGGATATACAATGAGCAGTTCTTC. Amino acid sequence: CASSETRQGGIYNEQFF.

The CDR3 loop reads CASSVGAENEQFF. CDR3 nucleotides: TGTGCCAGCAGCGTAGGAGCAGAAAATGAGCAGTTCTTC. The chain carries TRBV9 and TRBJ2-1; D unresolved. Trimming removed 0 bases at V and 7 bases at J, with 8 bases between. The CDR3 loop spans 13 amino acids. Germline CDR1 SGDLS, CDR2 YYNGEE.

This clone qualifies as medium-sized (0.01 to 0.1%). The rearrangement links TRBV4-1 to TRBJ2-2; D is unresolved. The CDR3 extends over 14 amino acids. CDR1 is MGHRA, CDR2 YSYEKL, per germline. The V end lost 0 bases, the J end lost 6 bases, and 8 bases lay between the germline ends. This chain's CDR3 is CASSQEVAPGELFF. CDR3 in DNA: TGCGCCAGCAGCCAAGAGGTGGCCCCCGGGGAGCTGTTTTTT.